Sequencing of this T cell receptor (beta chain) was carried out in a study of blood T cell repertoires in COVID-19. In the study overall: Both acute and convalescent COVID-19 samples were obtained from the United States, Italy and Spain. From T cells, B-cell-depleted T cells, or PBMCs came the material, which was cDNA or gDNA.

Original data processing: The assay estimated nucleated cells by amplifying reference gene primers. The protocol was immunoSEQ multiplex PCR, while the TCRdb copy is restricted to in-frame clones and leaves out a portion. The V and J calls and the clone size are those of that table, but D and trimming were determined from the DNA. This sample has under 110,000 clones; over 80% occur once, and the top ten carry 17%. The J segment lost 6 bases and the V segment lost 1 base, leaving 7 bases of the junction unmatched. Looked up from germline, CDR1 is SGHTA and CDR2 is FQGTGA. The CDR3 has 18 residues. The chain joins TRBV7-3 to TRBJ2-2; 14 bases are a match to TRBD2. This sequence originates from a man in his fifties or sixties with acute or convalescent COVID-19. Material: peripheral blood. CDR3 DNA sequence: TGTGCCAGCAGCTTAAGGACTAGCGGGGGGCCCAAGGCCGGGGAGCTGTTTTTT. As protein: CASSLRTSGGPKAGELFF. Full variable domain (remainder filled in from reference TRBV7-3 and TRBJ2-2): GAGVSQTPSNKVTEKGKYVELRCDPISGHTALYWYRQSLGQGPEFLIYFQGTGAADDSGLPNDRFFAVRPEGSVSTLKIQRTERGDSAVYLCASSLRTSGGPKAGELFFGEGSRLTVL.